These T cell receptor beta chains were read from a single sample in a study of T cell repertoires and HLA-DP antigens. These receptors are not linked to any known antigen. The repertoire was sequenced with immunoSEQ multiplex PCR; TCRdb's copy has only in-frame clones and lacks some. The sample lists around 90,000 clones, around nine tenths occurring once. The specimen was CD4+ T cells from PBMCs. The receptors here all came from a middle-aged man in good health and CMV-seronegative. Both conserved end residues are part of each CDR3. D genes are given only for firm matches. Clone size is stated in some rows and not others, as once, few, many or a class when expanded.

few	TRBV30	TRBJ2-7	-	CAWKDSPSSYEQYF	TGTGCCTGGAAAGACAGCCCGAGCTCCTACGAGCAGTACTTC
-	TRBV5-1	TRBJ2-6	-	CASSVDFSGANVLTF	TGCGCCAGCAGCGTTGACTTCTCTGGGGCCAACGTCCTGACTTTC
-	TRBV19	TRBJ2-7	-	CASSIVGGSGYEQYF	TGTGCCAGTAGTATAGTAGGTGGCAGTGGGTACGAGCAGTACTTC
few	TRBV19	TRBJ1-5	-	CASRDTDNQPQHF	TGTGCCAGTAGGGACACGGATAATCAGCCCCAGCATTTT
-	TRBV28	TRBJ2-1	-	CASSFSHPEYNEQFF	TGTGCCAGCAGTTTTTCTCATCCTGAATACAATGAGCAGTTCTTC
-	TRBV6-5	TRBJ1-3	-	CASRGGRSGNTIYF	TGTGCCAGCAGGGGGGGCCGCTCTGGAAACACCATATATTTT
few	TRBV5-1	TRBJ2-3	-	CASSPDSSTDTQYF	TGCGCCAGCAGCCCAGACAGTAGCACAGATACGCAGTATTTT
-	TRBV5-4	TRBJ2-5	-	CASSLGQKETQYF	TGTGCCAGCAGCTTGGGGCAAAAAGAGACCCAGTACTTC
-	TRBV27	TRBJ1-2	-	CASSLTPTDLGPKSGYTF	TGTGCCAGCAGTTTAACCCCCACGGACCTAGGACCTAAAAGTGGCTACACCTTC
-	TRBV6-5	TRBJ2-1	TRBD2	CASSLGLAGNNEQFF	TGTGCCAGCAGTCTCGGACTAGCGGGGAACAATGAGCAGTTCTTC
-	TRBV11-1	TRBJ1-1	TRBD1	CASSFRTGGSDTEAFF	TGTGCCAGCAGCTTCCGGACAGGGGGCTCGGACACTGAAGCTTTCTTT
-	TRBV10-1	TRBJ1-2	-	CASSGAISYTF	TGCGCCAGCAGTGGGGCTATTAGCTACACCTTC
-	TRBV5-1	TRBJ1-4	-	CASSLAAGLGSNEKLFF	TGCGCCAGCAGCTTGGCTGCAGGCCTGGGATCTAATGAAAAACTGTTTTTT
-	TRBV2	TRBJ1-5	-	CASSERGFSNQPQHF	TGTGCCAGCAGTGAACGGGGGTTCAGCAATCAGCCCCAGCATTTT
-	TRBV9	TRBJ2-7	TRBD2	CASSVGTSGKGSYEQYF	TGTGCCAGCAGCGTTGGGACTAGCGGGAAGGGCTCCTACGAGCAGTACTTC
-	TRBV5-1	TRBJ2-7	TRBD1	CASSLRAGTEVASYEQYF	TGCGCCAGCAGCCTACGAGCCGGGACAGAGGTAGCCAGCTACGAGCAGTACTTC
-	TRBV19	TRBJ2-2	-	CASRGTSNTGELFF	TGTGCCAGTAGAGGGACCTCGAACACCGGGGAGCTGTTTTTT
-	TRBV15	TRBJ2-6	-	CATSSYGPGGSSGANVLTF	TGTGCCACCAGCAGTTATGGCCCGGGCGGAAGCTCTGGGGCCAACGTCCTGACTTTC
-	TRBV6-6	TRBJ1-5	-	CASSGLNQPQHF	TGTGCCAGCAGTGGTTTAAATCAGCCCCAGCATTTT
-	TRBV30	TRBJ2-7	TRBD1	CARGQGPHEQYF	TGTGCTCGAGGACAGGGTCCCCACGAGCAGTACTTC
-	TRBV2	TRBJ2-5	TRBD2	CASSGASGSWETQYF	TGTGCCAGCAGTGGGGCTAGCGGGAGTTGGGAGACCCAGTACTTC
-	TRBV28	TRBJ2-2	-	CASRSTRDHTGELFF	TGTGCCAGCAGGTCGACTAGAGATCACACCGGGGAGCTGTTTTTT
-	TRBV30	TRBJ1-5	-	CAFQVSGGKPQHF	TGTGCCTTCCAAGTTTCAGGTGGTAAGCCCCAGCATTTT
-	TRBV15	TRBJ1-5	TRBD1	CATSREDRGLGQPQHF	TGTGCCACCAGCAGAGAAGACAGGGGGCTCGGACAGCCCCAGCATTTT
-	TRBV4-2	TRBJ1-5	TRBD1	CASSQVGQGAIDQPQHF	TGTGCCAGCAGCCAGGTTGGACAGGGGGCCATCGATCAGCCCCAGCATTTT
-	TRBV28	TRBJ1-5	TRBD1	CASRESGTGVGNQPQHF	TGTGCCAGCCGAGAAAGCGGGACAGGGGTGGGGAATCAGCCCCAGCATTTT
-	TRBV11-3	TRBJ2-7	TRBD1	CASSSTGTDTYEQYF	TGTGCCAGCAGCTCGACCGGGACAGATACCTACGAGCAGTACTTC
-	TRBV7-2	TRBJ2-1	-	CASSLGGETPYNEQFF	TGTGCCAGCAGCTTAGGGGGGGAGACACCATACAATGAGCAGTTCTTC
-	TRBV18	TRBJ2-1	-	CASSPQLGADEQFF	TGTGCCAGCTCACCACAGTTAGGGGCCGATGAGCAGTTCTTC